The rows below give T cell receptor beta chains drawn from one sample of a study of T cells in Graves' hyperthyroidism and ophthalmopathy. TCRdb re-called the multiplex PCR reads with MiXCR, one entry per CDR3 protein. The table records approximately 400,000 distinct CDR3 sequences, approximately 15% of them present only once. Sequencing used blood. The receptors were gathered from a woman aged 25-40 years with Graves' hyperthyroidism. Both conserved end residues are trimmed from each CDR3.

AWSPKKGNWWGYT | TRBV30 | 13 | TRBJ1-2
ASSQGGLGGHAEAF | TRBV3-1 | 14 | TRBJ1-1
ASSLGDRGNYGYT | TRBV13 | 13 | TRBJ1-2
AINTGRNGLPGDNEQF | TRBV10-3 | 16 | TRBJ2-1
ASSLRESTDTQY | TRBV28 | 12 | TRBJ2-3
ASSPRSKIGEVYGYT | TRBV18 | 15 | TRBJ1-2
ASRSHKTVPKQF | TRBV11-2 | 12 | TRBJ2-1
ASSAPGQGISEQY | TRBV5-1 | 13 | TRBJ2-7
ASSVTRVAGEQY | TRBV25-1 | 12 | TRBJ2-7
ASSGPGTLYGYT | TRBV28 | 12 | TRBJ1-2
ASSLEREGSTAY | TRBV5-1 | 12 | TRBJ2-7
ASKPGQGVYEQY | TRBV12-3/TRBV12-4 | 12 | TRBJ2-7
ASSEDRDPSTDTQY | TRBV3-1 | 14 | TRBJ2-3
ASSSNLDNEQF | TRBV7-9 | 11 | TRBJ2-1
ASSLGLGGDTQY | TRBV12-3/TRBV12-4 | 12 | TRBJ2-3
ASSPSWTSGSNPNTGELF | TRBV6-1 | 18 | TRBJ2-2
AWGDSTDTQY | TRBV30 | 10 | TRBJ2-3
ASPGGVGYT | TRBV2 | 9 | TRBJ1-2
SASGSAESYEQY | TRBV20-1 | 12 | TRBJ2-7
SARDQRGANTIY | TRBV20-1 | 12 | TRBJ1-3
ASSARDRYSNQPQH | TRBV27 | 14 | TRBJ1-5
ASNIGGQATYEQY | TRBV9 | 13 | TRBJ2-7